Listed below are T cell receptor beta chains from one sample, sequenced in a study of PD-1 blockade in classical Hodgkin lymphoma. TCRdb keeps only in-frame clones here, not all; method: immunoSEQ multiplex PCR. The sample yields about 84,000 clones, roughly 89% seen once. The sequences come from peripheral blood mononuclear cells (PBMCs), collected at baseline. All receptors derive from a human donor with classical Hodgkin lymphoma. Each CDR3 is given with its conserved first and last residue. Some rows have no size entry. The others give once, few or many, or a class for an expanded clone.

CDR3aa: CASSLAGATEAFF
abundance: .
v_gene: TRBV7-8

CDR3aa: CASSLRREGTGELFF
abundance: .
v_gene: TRBV27

CDR3aa: CASRSRSDRVNGYTF
abundance: .
v_gene: TRBV19

CDR3aa: CASSLEAGIGGYTF
abundance: .
v_gene: TRBV5-1

CDR3aa: CASSPGGGYEQYF
abundance: .
v_gene: TRBV5-1

CDR3aa: CAWLKSGESQETQYF
abundance: .
v_gene: TRBV30

CDR3aa: CASSPRDSSATDTQYF
abundance: .
v_gene: TRBV4-1

CDR3aa: CASSFRGGSTEAFF
abundance: .
v_gene: TRBV28

CDR3aa: CASRPTGGKSYEQYF
abundance: once
v_gene: TRBV6-5

CDR3aa: CASSIFGGANTGELFF
abundance: .
v_gene: TRBV19

CDR3aa: CASSIEATGGTEAFF
abundance: .
v_gene: TRBV19

CDR3aa: CASSDPSGGKYEQYF
abundance: .
v_gene: TRBV10-1

CDR3aa: CSASGSYEQYF
abundance: .
v_gene: TRBV20-1

CDR3aa: CASSWSQREYVNEQFF
abundance: .
v_gene: TRBV5-6

CDR3aa: CSVGATSGQYF
abundance: .
v_gene: TRBV29-1

CDR3aa: CASSWDRWNTGELFF
abundance: .
v_gene: TRBV5-1

CDR3aa: CASSQGGGGIQETQYF
abundance: .
v_gene: TRBV7-7

CDR3aa: CASSVQGGGYGYTF
abundance: few
v_gene: TRBV6-5

CDR3aa: CASRMTELTYEQYF
abundance: .
v_gene: TRBV7-9

CDR3aa: CASSTITGAYEQYF
abundance: .
v_gene: TRBV19

CDR3aa: CASSPSPKDEQFF
abundance: .
v_gene: TRBV7-2

CDR3aa: CASSWGQGYTGELFF
abundance: .
v_gene: TRBV4-3

CDR3aa: CSVRGDSYEQYF
abundance: .
v_gene: TRBV29-1

CDR3aa: CASRMGAWNEQFF
abundance: .
v_gene: TRBV27

CDR3aa: CSVGDFYGYTF
abundance: .
v_gene: TRBV29-1

CDR3aa: CASTPDWDGDNEQFF
abundance: few
v_gene: TRBV28

CDR3aa: CASSNGRNYGYTF
abundance: .
v_gene: TRBV6-5

CDR3aa: CAWSTGRGGETQYF
abundance: few
v_gene: TRBV30

CDR3aa: CASSSLAGNEQFF
abundance: .
v_gene: TRBV7-2

CDR3aa: CASRPGPGQETQYF
abundance: .
v_gene: TRBV25-1

CDR3aa: CASSFGTGSAAYEQYF
abundance: once
v_gene: TRBV27

CDR3aa: CASGKTTSRYEQYF
abundance: .
v_gene: TRBV28

CDR3aa: CASSTLRTLGNEQFF
abundance: once
v_gene: TRBV2

CDR3aa: CASSPQTPDTQYF
abundance: .
v_gene: TRBV7-2

CDR3aa: CASTGDGVAGLRETQYF
abundance: .
v_gene: TRBV6-4

CDR3aa: CASSLPLSGSSYNEQFF
abundance: .
v_gene: TRBV28

CDR3aa: CASSILESNEKLFF
abundance: .
v_gene: TRBV19

CDR3aa: CASSLGQGLGYTF
abundance: .
v_gene: TRBV7-9

CDR3aa: CASSYGTQSQYF
abundance: .
v_gene: TRBV7-2

CDR3aa: CASSLYPGRNTEAFF
abundance: .
v_gene: TRBV5-1

CDR3aa: CASRGLNTEAFF
abundance: .
v_gene: TRBV6-1

CDR3aa: CASRGLAESYEQYF
abundance: .
v_gene: TRBV6-5

CDR3aa: CASSQSSYVSGRTSYEQYF
abundance: .
v_gene: TRBV4-3

CDR3aa: CATSTWGGEDTEAFF
abundance: .
v_gene: TRBV15

CDR3aa: CASSLLDNEQFF
abundance: .
v_gene: TRBV11-1

CDR3aa: CASSPLRTSTDTQYF
abundance: .
v_gene: TRBV6-6

CDR3aa: CASTLGLPGDTQYF
abundance: .
v_gene: TRBV19

CDR3aa: CASSRLYSSGNTIYF
abundance: .
v_gene: TRBV7-2

CDR3aa: CASSEQTYGYTF
abundance: .
v_gene: TRBV2

CDR3aa: CAIRQGTGSNQPQHF
abundance: .
v_gene: TRBV10-3

CDR3aa: CASSPNTRNEQYF
abundance: .
v_gene: TRBV25-1

CDR3aa: CASSTSPGPTGYGYTF
abundance: .
v_gene: TRBV19

CDR3aa: CASGGQKNTEAFF
abundance: .
v_gene: TRBV6-1

CDR3aa: CASSQLKMVDRGHEQYF
abundance: .
v_gene: TRBV4-1

CDR3aa: CASSSHRDGIYEQYF
abundance: once
v_gene: TRBV27

CDR3aa: CASSLKAFPGYTEAFF
abundance: .
v_gene: TRBV28

CDR3aa: CASTPGTSGTYEQYF
abundance: once
v_gene: TRBV2

CDR3aa: CASSYSEWNYEQYF
abundance: .
v_gene: TRBV6-5